This passage covers 28 T cell receptor beta chains from one sample sequenced in a study of OX40 agonist ivuxolimab in advanced cancers. Data came from immunoSEQ multiplex PCR; TCRdb stores just in-frame clones and leaves some out. The table shows about 82,000 clones, with around nine tenths occurring only once. The sample in question was CD4+ or CD8+ T cells sorted from blood, obtained in a trial of the OX40 agonist ivuxolimab. Source of these receptors: an adult with an advanced solid tumor such as melanoma, head and neck, liver or kidney cancer.

The J gene is TRBJ2-7, the V gene TRBV10-2; 10 bases fit TRBD2. Germline loops: CDR1 WSHSY, CDR2 SAAADI. This CDR3 spans 15 amino acids. V trimming: 5 bases; J trimming: 2 bases; junction bases outside the gene matches: 6. CDR3 sequence reads: CASSHQAGGTYEQYF. CDR3 nucleotides: TGCGCCAGCAGTCACCAAGCGGGGGGGACCTACGAGCAGTACTTC.

V gene TRBV4-2 combines with J gene TRBJ1-1; a weak D match, TRBD1 (6 bases). V was pared by 0 bases and J by 5 bases, with 13 bases between. This CDR3 contains 15 residues. CDR1 is LGHNA and CDR2 is YNFKEQ in the germline V gene. The CDR3 spells CASSQDPGARTEAFF. The CDR3, as DNA: TGTGCCAGCAGCCAAGATCCAGGGGCGAGGACTGAAGCTTTCTTT.

This chain joins TRBV7-2 and TRBJ2-2, with unresolved D. This CDR3 has 12 residues. V lost 0 bases to trimming and J lost 11 bases, with 7 bases between them. Germline V lookup: CDR1 SGHTA, CDR2 FQGNSA. The CDR3 sequence: CASSLAVGELFF. The CDR3 bases are TGTGCCAGCAGCTTAGCCGTCGGTGAGCTGTTTTTT. The whole variable domain, remainder taken from reference TRBV7-2 and TRBJ2-2, is GAGVSQSPSNKVTEKGKDVELRCDPISGHTALYWYRQSLGQGLEFLIYFQGNSAPDKSGLPSDRFSAERTGGSVSTLTIQRTQQEDSAVYLCASSLAVGELFFGEGSRLTVL.

The rearrangement links TRBV30 to TRBJ2-5, with 14 bases fitting TRBD2. V dropped 4 bases and J dropped 5; count of bases not matched to a gene: 6. The germline gives CDR1 GTSNPN, CDR2 SVGIG (reference sequence). This CDR3 contains 15 residues. CDR3 in amino acids: CAWTAGTSGSETQYF. The DNA for the CDR3 is TGTGCCTGGACAGCCGGGACTAGCGGGAGTGAGACCCAGTACTTC.

J is TRBJ1-2 and V is TRBV19; 9 bases are shared with TRBD1. From germline, CDR1 is LNHDA and CDR2 SQIVND (reference sequence). Trimming removed 7 bases from V and 5 bases from J; junction bases left unmatched: 8. This CDR3 has 14 residues. For the CDR3, the DNA is TGTGCCAGTATGACCCCGGGACAGGGATATGGCTACACCTTC. This sequence encodes CASMTPGQGYGYTF.

The gene calls are TRBV30 and TRBJ2-1, with 9 bases identical to TRBD2. The V gene's germline CDR1 is GTSNPN and CDR2 SVGIG (reference sequence). V trimming: 0 bases; J trimming: 4 bases; junction bases outside the gene matches: 4. This CDR3 contains 15 residues. The CDR3 nucleotides are TGTGCCTGGAGTGTACAAGCGGGGGGTTACAATGAGCAGTTCTTC. Protein: CAWSVQAGGYNEQFF.

Only one count was recorded for this clone. The chain uses TRBV6-5 and TRBJ1-5, with D unclear. V was shortened by 0 bases and J by 3 bases, with 9 bases between the two germline ends. Germline V gives CDR1 MNHEY, CDR2 SVGAGI. The CDR3 covers 15 residues. The chain's CDR3 is CASSYSWRNNQPQHF. The CDR3 bases are TGTGCCAGCAGTTACTCGTGGCGGAACAATCAGCCCCAGCATTTT.

The chain couples TRBV19 to TRBJ1-1; D is uncertain. V lost 9 bases to trimming and J lost 6 bases, with 11 bases between them. The V gene's germline CDR1 is LNHDA and CDR2 SQIVND (reference sequence). The CDR3 covers 11 residues. The CDR3 nucleotides read TGTGCCAGACCGGCGGGCGCTGAAGCTTTCTTT. This encodes CARPAGAEAFF.

V is TRBV7-3 and J is TRBJ1-1, with D unclear. The germline CDR1 and CDR2 sequences are SGHTA and FQGTGA. The CDR3 covers 13 residues. Trimming took off 0 bases at V and 2 bases at J, with 4 bases between the two ends. CDR3 sequence reads: CASSLTANTEAFF. The CDR3 DNA reads as TGTGCCAGCAGCTTAACAGCCAACACTGAAGCTTTCTTT.

The V gene is TRBV6-5, the J gene TRBJ2-5, with D maybe TRBD1 (6 bases). V was pared by 0 bases and J by 1 base, with 9 bases between. Germline CDR1 reads MNHEY; CDR2 reads SVGAGI. The CDR3 spans 15 residues. As DNA, the CDR3 is TGTGCCAGCAGTTACTCCGACAGGCCCCAAGAGACCCAGTACTTC. This sequence encodes CASSYSDRPQETQYF.

The genes are TRBV5-4 and TRBJ2-7, with 7 bases lining up with TRBD2. The CDR3 runs 15 residues. The trim removed 5 bases at V and 5 bases at J, leaving 13 bases unmatched. In germline, CDR1 is SGHNT, CDR2 YYREEE (reference sequence). CDR3 in amino acids: CASSPGGSSTHEQYF. The CDR3 DNA reads TGTGCCAGCAGTCCGGGGGGAAGCTCTACTCACGAGCAGTACTTC.

The chain couples TRBV30 to TRBJ2-3; 9 nucleotides match TRBD2. CDR3 length: 15 amino acids. Germline V gives CDR1 GTSNPN, CDR2 SVGIG (reference sequence). The V gene end was trimmed by 0 bases and the J gene end by 4 bases; junction bases not matched to a gene: 5. The CDR3 coding sequence is TGTGCCTGGAGTGTGTTAGCGGGAGTCGCAGATACGCAGTATTTT. Amino acids: CAWSVLAGVADTQYF. Together with reference TRBV30 and TRBJ2-3, the CDR3 gives the full variable domain: SQTIHQWPATLVQPVGSPLSLECTVEGTSNPNLYWYRQAAGRGLQLLFYSVGIGQISSEVPQNLSASRPQDRQFILSSKKLLLSDSGFYLCAWSVLAGVADTQYFGPGTRLTVL.

The gene calls are TRBV7-9 and TRBJ2-1; 7 nucleotides agree with TRBD2. The CDR3 extends over 11 amino acids. Germline values: CDR1 SEHNR, CDR2 FQNEAQ (reference sequence). The V and J ends lost 7 bases and 7 bases, in that order; junction bases with no gene match: 1. As DNA, the CDR3 is TGTGCCAGCACGCGGGAGAATGAGCAGTTCTTC. Protein: CASTRENEQFF.

The chain has TRBV5-1 and TRBJ2-7; 10 bases fit TRBD1. The germline gives CDR1 SGHRS, CDR2 YFSETQ. The junction had 9 bases not matched to a gene; V was cut back by 5 bases and J by 4 bases. The CDR3 sequence is 15 residues long. In DNA, the CDR3 is TGCGCCAGCAGGCGGACCGGGACAGGGGATTACGAGCAGTACTTC. Translating it yields CASRRTGTGDYEQYF.

The chain recombines TRBV9 with TRBJ2-1; 7 bases agree with TRBD1. The V gene's germline CDR1 is SGDLS and CDR2 YYNGEE. CDR3 size: 17 residues. After removal of 0 bases from V and 8 bases from J, the junction contained 14 bases not matched to a gene. The CDR3 DNA reads TGTGCCAGCAGCGTAGTTCCCCCCGGGACAGTTCCTGATGAGCAGTTCTTC. Residues: CASSVVPPGTVPDEQFF.

The chain recombines TRBV2 with TRBJ1-2, with a possible D match to TRBD1 (6 bases). Trimming removed 6 bases at V and 5 bases at J, with 16 bases between. The CDR3 sequence is 14 residues long. From germline, CDR1 is SNHLY and CDR2 FYNNEI. The CDR3 coding sequence is TGTGCCAGCAGAGGGGAGGGGGATGGGTATGGCTACACCTTC. It encodes CASRGEGDGYGYTF.

The chain links TRBV5-1 to TRBJ1-5; a possible D gene is TRBD1 (5 bases). V lost 3 bases, J lost 11 bases, and 21 bases lay in between. Germline V CDR1 and CDR2: SGHRS, YFSETQ. This CDR3 contains 15 residues. The CDR3, as DNA: TGCGCCAGCAGCTCCCACCGGGACCAGAGGGCAGCCCAGCATTTT. Protein product: CASSSHRDQRAAQHF.

The rearrangement uses TRBV23-1 and TRBJ2-7; D unresolved. TRBV23-1 is recorded as an ORF, its role being uncertain. The CDR3 has 14 residues. Trimming took off 3 bases at V and 3 bases at J, with 12 bases between the two ends. The CDR3, as DNA: TGCGCCAGCAGTCACAAGAGGCACTTCTACGAGCAGTACTTC. Its protein product is CASSHKRHFYEQYF.

The rearrangement joins TRBV9 to TRBJ2-7; D might be TRBD2 (6 bases). Looked up from germline, CDR1 is SGDLS and CDR2 is YYNGEE. The CDR3 covers 15 residues. Trimming left V 0 bases short and J 2 bases short, with 12 bases between. The CDR3 DNA is TGTGCCAGCAGCGTAGAACCGGGAGTGGCCTACGAGCAGTACTTC. It specifies CASSVEPGVAYEQYF.

This CDR3 is CASSKPTGDEQYF. The CDR3 DNA sequence: TGCGCCAGCAGCAAACCAACAGGGGACGAGCAGTACTTC. The chain combines TRBV5-1 with TRBJ2-7; 7 bases map to TRBD1. V lost 4 bases and J lost 5; bases outside the gene matches: 6. Germline V gene sequence: CDR1 SGHRS, CDR2 YFSETQ. The CDR3 is 13 residues long. Based on the CDR3 plus reference TRBV5-1 and TRBJ2-7, the full variable domain is KAGVTQTPRYLIKTRGQQVTLSCSPISGHRSVSWYQQTPGQGLQFLFEYFSETQRNKGNFPGRFSGRQFSNSRSEMNVSTLELGDSALYLCASSKPTGDEQYFGPGTRLTVT.

This clone was seen a handful of times. J is TRBJ2-7 and V is TRBV11-2; no definite D call. The germline gives CDR1 SGHAT, CDR2 FQNNGV. V gave up 5 bases and J gave up 2 bases, with 7 bases separating them. CDR3 length: 12 amino acids. CDR3 sequence reads: CASSRGPYEQYF. The CDR3 coding sequence is TGTGCCAGCAGCCGAGGTCCCTACGAGCAGTACTTC.

The rearrangement joins TRBV18 to TRBJ1-5; D gene unclear. The CDR3 contains 17 residues. The V and J ends lost 3 bases and 2 bases respectively, with 17 bases between them. From germline, CDR1 is KGHSH and CDR2 LQKENI. The DNA for the CDR3 is TGTGCCAGCTCACCCCAGCACACCGGGGATGGCAATCAGCCCCAGCATTTT. This translates into CASSPQHTGDGNQPQHF.

V gene TRBV27 combines with J gene TRBJ2-7; D remains unclear. V lost 3 bases and J 0 bases, leaving 6 bases between the germline ends. The CDR3 has 13 residues. Germline CDR1 reads MNHEY; CDR2 reads SMNVEV (reference sequence). CDR3 residues: CASSLSISYEQYF. CDR3 sequence (DNA): TGTGCCAGCAGTTTGTCTATCTCCTACGAGCAGTACTTC.

This chain joins TRBV30 and TRBJ2-5; D is perhaps TRBD1 (6 bases). Germline V gene data show CDR1 as GTSNPN and CDR2 as SVGIG (reference sequence). This CDR3 comprises 12 residues. V lost 3 bases and J lost 5, with 10 bases in between. The CDR3 DNA is TGTGCCTGGAGAGGGGGAGCGGAGACCCAGTACTTC. Translating gives CAWRGGAETQYF.

The chain is built from TRBV5-1 and TRBJ2-3, with no clear D. Germline CDR1 is SGHRS and CDR2 is YFSETQ. The CDR3 is 13 amino acids. Trimming removed 5 bases at V and 4 bases at J, with 11 bases between. DNA of the CDR3: TGCGCCAGCAGTCCCCCGTGGGCAGATACGCAGTATTTT. The encoded protein is CASSPPWADTQYF. Filled out from reference TRBV5-1 and TRBJ2-3, the complete variable domain reads KAGVTQTPRYLIKTRGQQVTLSCSPISGHRSVSWYQQTPGQGLQFLFEYFSETQRNKGNFPGRFSGRQFSNSRSEMNVSTLELGDSALYLCASSPPWADTQYFGPGTRLTVL.

DNA for the CDR3: TGTGCCAGCAGTGAAGCGCGACAGGGATCCTATGGCTACACCTTC. Its translation: CASSEARQGSYGYTF. The V gene is TRBV6-1, the J gene TRBJ1-2, with 7 nucleotides matching TRBD1. Germline CDR1 and CDR2: MNHNS and SASEGT. The CDR3 runs 15 residues. Germline trimming cut 0 bases from V and 4 bases from J; bases unmatched to any gene: 5.

This clone was seen only once. This chain links TRBV10-3 with TRBJ1-5; a possible D gene is TRBD1 (5 bases). This CDR3 is built from 15 residues. V was clipped by 10 bases and J by 0 bases, with 16 bases between them. Germline loops: CDR1 ENHRY, CDR2 SYGVKD. As DNA, the CDR3 is TGTGCCACCGAAGCGGGGGGGAATAGCAATCAGCCCCAGCATTTT. This codes for CATEAGGNSNQPQHF.

The genes are TRBV19 and TRBJ1-1, with 7 bases fitting TRBD1. The V and J ends lost 6 bases and 3 bases, in that order; junction bases with no gene match: 13. Germline V gene data show CDR1 as LNHDA and CDR2 as SQIVND (reference sequence). The CDR3 loop spans 16 amino acids. CDR3 sequence: CASSQSNRGLDTEAFF. The CDR3 DNA is TGTGCCAGTAGCCAATCAAACAGGGGATTAGACACTGAAGCTTTCTTT.